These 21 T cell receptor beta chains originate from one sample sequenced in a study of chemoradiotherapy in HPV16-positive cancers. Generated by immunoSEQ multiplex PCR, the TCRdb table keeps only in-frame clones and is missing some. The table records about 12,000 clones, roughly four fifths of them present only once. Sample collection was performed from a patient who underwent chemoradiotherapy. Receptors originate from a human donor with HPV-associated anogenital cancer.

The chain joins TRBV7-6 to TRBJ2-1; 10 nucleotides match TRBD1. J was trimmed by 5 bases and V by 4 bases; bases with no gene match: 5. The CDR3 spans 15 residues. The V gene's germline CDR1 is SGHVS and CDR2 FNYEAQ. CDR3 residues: CASSSRGTGDNEQFF. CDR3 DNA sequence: TGTGCCAGCAGCTCCAGGGGGACAGGGGACAATGAGCAGTTCTTC.

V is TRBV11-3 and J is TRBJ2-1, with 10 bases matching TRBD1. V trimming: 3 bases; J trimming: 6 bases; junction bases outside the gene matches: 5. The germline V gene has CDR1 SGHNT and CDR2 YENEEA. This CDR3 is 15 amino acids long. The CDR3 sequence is CASSLGTGETNEQFF. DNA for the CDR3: TGTGCCAGCAGCTTGGGGACAGGGGAAACCAATGAGCAGTTCTTC.

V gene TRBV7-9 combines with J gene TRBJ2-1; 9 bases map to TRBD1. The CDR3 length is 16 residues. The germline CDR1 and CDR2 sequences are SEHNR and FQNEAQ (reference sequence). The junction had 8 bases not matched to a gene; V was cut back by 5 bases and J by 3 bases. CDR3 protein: CASSARTGAVYNEQFF. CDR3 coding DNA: TGTGCCAGCAGCGCCCGGACAGGGGCGGTCTACAATGAGCAGTTCTTC.

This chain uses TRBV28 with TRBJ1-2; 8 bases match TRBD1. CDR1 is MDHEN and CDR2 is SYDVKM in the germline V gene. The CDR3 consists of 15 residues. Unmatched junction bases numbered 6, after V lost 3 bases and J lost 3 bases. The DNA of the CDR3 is TGTGCCAGCAGTTTGCGGGGACAGGCAGACTATGGCTACACCTTC. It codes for CASSLRGQADYGYTF.

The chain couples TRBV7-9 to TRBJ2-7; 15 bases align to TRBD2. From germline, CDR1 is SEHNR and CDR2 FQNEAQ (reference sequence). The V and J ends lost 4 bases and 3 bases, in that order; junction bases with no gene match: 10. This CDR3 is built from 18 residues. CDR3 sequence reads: CASSSWTSGRERIYEQYF. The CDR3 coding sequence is TGTGCCAGCAGCTCGTGGACTAGCGGGAGGGAGAGAATCTACGAGCAGTACTTC.

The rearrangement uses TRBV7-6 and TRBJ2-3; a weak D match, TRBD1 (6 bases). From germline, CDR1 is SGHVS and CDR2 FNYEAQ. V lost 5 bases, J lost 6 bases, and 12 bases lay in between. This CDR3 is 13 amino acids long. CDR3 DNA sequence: TGTGCCAGCAGCCAGGGGCTAGGGGATACGCAGTATTTT. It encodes CASSQGLGDTQYF.

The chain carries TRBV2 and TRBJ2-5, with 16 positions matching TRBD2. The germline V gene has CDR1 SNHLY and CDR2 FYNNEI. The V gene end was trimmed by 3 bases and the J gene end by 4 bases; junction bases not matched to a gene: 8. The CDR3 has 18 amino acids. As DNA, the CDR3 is TGTGCCAGCAGTGACGTGGGACTAGCGGGAGGGCTGACAGAGACCCAGTACTTC. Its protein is CASSDVGLAGGLTETQYF.

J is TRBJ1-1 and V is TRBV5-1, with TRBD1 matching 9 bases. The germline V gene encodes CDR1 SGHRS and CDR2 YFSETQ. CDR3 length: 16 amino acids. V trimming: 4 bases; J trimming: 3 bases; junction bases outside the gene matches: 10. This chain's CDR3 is CASSPRQGGPDTEAFF. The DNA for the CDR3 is TGCGCCAGCAGCCCCAGACAGGGGGGTCCGGACACTGAAGCTTTCTTT.

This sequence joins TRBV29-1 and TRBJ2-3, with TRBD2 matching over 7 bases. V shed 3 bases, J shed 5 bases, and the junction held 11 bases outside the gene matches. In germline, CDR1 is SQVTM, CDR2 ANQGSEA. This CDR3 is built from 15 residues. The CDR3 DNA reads TGCAGCGTTGATGGTGGCGGGAGCGGGATAGATACGCAGTATTTT. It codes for CSVDGGGSGIDTQYF.

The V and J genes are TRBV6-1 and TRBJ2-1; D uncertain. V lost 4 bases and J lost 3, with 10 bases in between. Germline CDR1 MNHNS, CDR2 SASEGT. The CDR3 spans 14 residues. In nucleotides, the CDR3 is TGTGCCAGCAGTGTAGCTAGTTACTACAATGAGCAGTTCTTC. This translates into CASSVASYYNEQFF.

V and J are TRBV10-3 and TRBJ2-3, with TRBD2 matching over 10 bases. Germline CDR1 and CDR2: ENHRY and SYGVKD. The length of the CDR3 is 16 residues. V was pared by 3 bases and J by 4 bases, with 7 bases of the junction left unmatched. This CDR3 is CAISDGAGGPSDTQYF. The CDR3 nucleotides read TGTGCCATCAGTGACGGAGCGGGAGGGCCCTCAGATACGCAGTATTTT.

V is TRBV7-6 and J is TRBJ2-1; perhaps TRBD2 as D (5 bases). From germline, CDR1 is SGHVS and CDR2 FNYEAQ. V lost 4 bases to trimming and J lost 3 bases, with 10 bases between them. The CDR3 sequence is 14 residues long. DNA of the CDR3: TGTGCCAGCAGCTCACTGGACTTCTACAATGAGCAGTTCTTC. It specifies CASSSLDFYNEQFF.

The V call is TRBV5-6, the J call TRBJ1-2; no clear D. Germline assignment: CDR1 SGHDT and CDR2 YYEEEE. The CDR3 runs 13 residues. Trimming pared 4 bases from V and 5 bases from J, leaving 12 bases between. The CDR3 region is CASSPADSYGYTF. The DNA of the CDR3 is TGTGCCAGCAGCCCCGCAGACTCTTATGGCTACACCTTC.

In DNA, the CDR3 is TGTGCCAGTAGTGACAGGGCCTATAGCAATCAGCCCCAGCATTTT. Translated: CASSDRAYSNQPQHF. J is TRBJ1-5 and V is TRBV19; 7 nucleotides align to TRBD1. The CDR3 is made up of 15 amino acids. Germline CDR1 reads LNHDA; CDR2 reads SQIVND (reference sequence). Germline trimming cut 5 bases from V and 0 bases from J; bases unmatched to any gene: 4.

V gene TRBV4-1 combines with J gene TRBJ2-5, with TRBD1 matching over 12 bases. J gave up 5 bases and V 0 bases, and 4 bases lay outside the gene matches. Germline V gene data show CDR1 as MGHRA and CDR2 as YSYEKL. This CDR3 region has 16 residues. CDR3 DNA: TGCGCCAGCAGCCAAGACGGGACAGGGGGCGCGGAGACCCAGTACTTC. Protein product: CASSQDGTGGAETQYF.

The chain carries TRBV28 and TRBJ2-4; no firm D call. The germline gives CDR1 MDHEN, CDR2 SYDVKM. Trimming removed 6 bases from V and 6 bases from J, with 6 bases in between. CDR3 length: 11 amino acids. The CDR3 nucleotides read TGTGCCAGCAGCCAAGTAAACATTCAGTACTTC. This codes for CASSQVNIQYF.

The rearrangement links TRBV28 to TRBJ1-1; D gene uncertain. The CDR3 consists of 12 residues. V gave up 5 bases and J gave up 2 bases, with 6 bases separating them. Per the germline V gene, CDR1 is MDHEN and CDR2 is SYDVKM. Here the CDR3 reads CASSPLNTEAFF. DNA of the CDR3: TGTGCCAGCAGTCCACTAAACACTGAAGCTTTCTTT.

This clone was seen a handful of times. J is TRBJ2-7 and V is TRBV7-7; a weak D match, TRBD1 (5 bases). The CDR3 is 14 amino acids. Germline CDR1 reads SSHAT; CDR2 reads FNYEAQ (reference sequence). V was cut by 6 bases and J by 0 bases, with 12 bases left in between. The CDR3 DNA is TGTGCCAGCAGTCCTCTGGGGCTCTCCTACGAGCAGTACTTC. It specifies CASSPLGLSYEQYF.

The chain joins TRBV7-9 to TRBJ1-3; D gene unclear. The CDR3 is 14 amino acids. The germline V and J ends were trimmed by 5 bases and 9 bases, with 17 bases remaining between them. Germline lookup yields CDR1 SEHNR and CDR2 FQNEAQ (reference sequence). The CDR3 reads CASSQDYQLSTIYF. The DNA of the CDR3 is TGTGCCAGCAGCCAAGACTACCAGCTAAGCACCATATATTTT.

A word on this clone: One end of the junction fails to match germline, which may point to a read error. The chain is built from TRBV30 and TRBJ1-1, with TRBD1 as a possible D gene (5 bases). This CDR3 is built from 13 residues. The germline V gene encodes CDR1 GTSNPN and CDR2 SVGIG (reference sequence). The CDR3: CGVSGGMNTEAFF. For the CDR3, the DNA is TGCGGGGTTTCTGGGGGGATGAACACTGAAGCTTTCTTT. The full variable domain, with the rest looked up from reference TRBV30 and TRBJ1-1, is SQTIHQWPATLVQPVGSPLSLECTVEGTSNPNLYWYRQAAGRGLQLLFYSVGIGQISSEVPQNLSASRPQDRQFILSSKKLLLSDSGFYLCGVSGGMNTEAFFGQGTRLTVV.

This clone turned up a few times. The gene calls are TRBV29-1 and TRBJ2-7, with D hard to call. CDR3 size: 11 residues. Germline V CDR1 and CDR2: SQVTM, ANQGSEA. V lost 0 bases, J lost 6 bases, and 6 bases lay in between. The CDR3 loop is CSVEDPIEQYF. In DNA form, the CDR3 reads TGCAGCGTTGAAGATCCGATCGAGCAGTACTTC.